The rows below give T cell receptor beta chains drawn from one sample of a study of CD8 T cells in ankylosing spondylitis. TCRdb re-called the 5' RACE reads through MiXCR, storing one row per CDR3 protein. The sample has 250,000 to 400,000 distinct CDR3 sequences; 11% are singletons. Sequenced: blood, either unsorted or a sorted T cell fraction (not recorded which). These receptors were taken from a female donor with ankylosing spondylitis or in good health (not recorded which). The CDR3 runs from the conserved cysteine through the conserved F or W. A D gene is named only where the DNA matches it firmly. Size tells how often a clone was seen (once, few, many) or the class of an expanded clone, and some rows leave it out.

CDR3nt: TGTGCCAGCACCCGGGGCGGACAGGCAGATACGCAGTATTTT; CDR3aa: CASTRGGQADTQYF; abundance: -; v_gene: TRBV12-3/TRBV12-4; d_gene: TRBD1; j_gene: TRBJ2-3
CDR3nt: TGCGCCAGCAGTTCAGGGATCTCTGAAGCTTTCTTT; CDR3aa: CASSSGISEAFF; abundance: -; v_gene: TRBV5-1; d_gene: -; j_gene: TRBJ1-1
CDR3nt: TGCAGTGTCAGTGGGGGCGGGGATGAAAAACTGTTTTTT; CDR3aa: CSVSGGGDEKLFF; abundance: many; v_gene: TRBV20-1; d_gene: -; j_gene: TRBJ1-4
CDR3nt: TGCAGTGCTAGGAAGTCCTTTGGACGCAGCCCCGGCACAGATACGCAGTATTTT; CDR3aa: CSARKSFGRSPGTDTQYF; abundance: many; v_gene: TRBV20-1; d_gene: -; j_gene: TRBJ2-3
CDR3nt: TGCAGTGCTAGAGTGGGGGAAGTGGCTGGCTACACCTTC; CDR3aa: CSARVGEVAGYTF; abundance: many; v_gene: TRBV20-1; d_gene: -; j_gene: TRBJ1-2
CDR3nt: TGTGCCAGCAGTTCCCGGGACGGCAATCAGCCCCAGCATTTT; CDR3aa: CASSSRDGNQPQHF; abundance: many; v_gene: TRBV27; d_gene: -; j_gene: TRBJ1-5
CDR3nt: TGCAGTGCTTCGGGGGGGGCTCTAGAGAACTACGAGCAGTACTTC; CDR3aa: CSASGGALENYEQYF; abundance: many; v_gene: TRBV20-1; d_gene: TRBD2; j_gene: TRBJ2-7
CDR3nt: TGCAGTGCTACCCCCGGGACAGGGGATCAGCCCCAGCATTTT; CDR3aa: CSATPGTGDQPQHF; abundance: -; v_gene: TRBV20-1; d_gene: TRBD1; j_gene: TRBJ1-5
CDR3nt: TGTGCCACCTCCTTGGTTGGGAGGGAAGAGACCCAGTACTTC; CDR3aa: CATSLVGREETQYF; abundance: many; v_gene: TRBV6-1; d_gene: TRBD2; j_gene: TRBJ2-5
CDR3nt: TGCTGTGCTAGATCTCGGGGCGTAAGCTCTGGAAACACCATATATTTT; CDR3aa: CCARSRGVSSGNTIYF; abundance: -; v_gene: TRBV20-1; d_gene: -; j_gene: TRBJ1-3